This T cell receptor beta chain stems from a study of T cell responses to AZD1222 COVID-19 vaccine. Study-level information: Second-dose intervals near 4 or 12 weeks were combined.

Sequencing was performed with immunoSEQ multiplex PCR; in TCRdb, only in-frame clones are kept and a portion is missing. Of 150,000 to 200,000 clones listed, 85% to 95% were seen once; the top ten hold 1.3% to 1.5%. Remarks on this clone: What it recognizes is unknown.

General study points: Regions 160-218 and 743-854 dominated among vaccine-associated CD4 TCRs spanning spike. Unmutated regions of variants are reportedly targeted by nearly half of spike-specific TCRs. White British people made up most donors, females outnumbered males, and clonal diversity was possibly underestimated.

This receptor was identified in an adult in good health. This specimen was peripheral blood, taken on day 0 of AZD1222 vaccination.

The CDR3 loop is CASTYEVGYSNQPQHF. In nucleotides, the CDR3 is TGTGCCAGCACTTATGAGGTAGGATATAGCAATCAGCCCCAGCATTTT. This chain joins TRBV6-5 and TRBJ1-5; D gene uncertain. V lost 7 bases and J 0 bases, leaving 16 bases between the germline ends. The CDR3 has 16 amino acids. Germline assignment: CDR1 MNHEY and CDR2 SVGAGI.